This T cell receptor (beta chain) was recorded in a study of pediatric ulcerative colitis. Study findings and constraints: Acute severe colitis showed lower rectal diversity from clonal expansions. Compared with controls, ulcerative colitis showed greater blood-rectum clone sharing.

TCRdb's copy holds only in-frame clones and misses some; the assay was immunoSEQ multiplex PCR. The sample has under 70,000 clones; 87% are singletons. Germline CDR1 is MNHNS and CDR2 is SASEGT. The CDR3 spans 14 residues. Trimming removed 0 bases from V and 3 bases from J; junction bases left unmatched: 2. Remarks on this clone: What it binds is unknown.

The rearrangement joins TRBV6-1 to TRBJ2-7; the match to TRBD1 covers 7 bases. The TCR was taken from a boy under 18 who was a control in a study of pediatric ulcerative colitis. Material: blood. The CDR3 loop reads CASSEADRDYEQYF. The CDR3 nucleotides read TGTGCCAGCAGTGAAGCAGACAGGGACTACGAGCAGTACTTC.